This T cell receptor beta chain was found in a study of T-cell reconstitution after alpha-beta-depleted transplantation in children. This sample's TCRbeta library carried unique molecular identifier barcodes. MiXCR, applied by TCRdb to the PCR reads, yields one record per CDR3 protein. The profile shows 250,000 to 400,000 distinct CDR3 sequences, approximately 23% of them singletons. Findings and caveats of the study: Reportedly, alpha-beta T cells present about two months post-transplant originated from several hundred expanded clones of graft origin. Once a year had passed after transplant, T-cell counts and diversity came mostly from newly produced T cells. Certain patients had high TCRbeta diversity at day 60, and it came from recipient T cells and thymic progenitors that survived.

This clonotype has more than one count but fewer than ten. No antigen is known for it. Source: PBMCs, mostly from graft donor cells, taken 180 days after TCRalphabeta/CD19-depleted stem cell transplant. The TCR comes from a male patient between 5 and 17 years old who had a stem cell transplant for acute lymphoblastic leukemia, so the T cells may come from the graft donor.

CDR3 nucleotide sequence: TGTGCCAGCCAGGCTAGTTCCTCACCCACTAGGGAGCAGTACTTC. Its translation: CASQASSSPTREQYF. The chain uses TRBV7-2 and TRBJ2-7, with D tentatively TRBD2 (5 bases). This CDR3 comprises 15 residues. Trimming removed 8 bases at V and 7 bases at J, with 24 bases between. In germline, CDR1 is SGHTA, CDR2 FQGNSA.